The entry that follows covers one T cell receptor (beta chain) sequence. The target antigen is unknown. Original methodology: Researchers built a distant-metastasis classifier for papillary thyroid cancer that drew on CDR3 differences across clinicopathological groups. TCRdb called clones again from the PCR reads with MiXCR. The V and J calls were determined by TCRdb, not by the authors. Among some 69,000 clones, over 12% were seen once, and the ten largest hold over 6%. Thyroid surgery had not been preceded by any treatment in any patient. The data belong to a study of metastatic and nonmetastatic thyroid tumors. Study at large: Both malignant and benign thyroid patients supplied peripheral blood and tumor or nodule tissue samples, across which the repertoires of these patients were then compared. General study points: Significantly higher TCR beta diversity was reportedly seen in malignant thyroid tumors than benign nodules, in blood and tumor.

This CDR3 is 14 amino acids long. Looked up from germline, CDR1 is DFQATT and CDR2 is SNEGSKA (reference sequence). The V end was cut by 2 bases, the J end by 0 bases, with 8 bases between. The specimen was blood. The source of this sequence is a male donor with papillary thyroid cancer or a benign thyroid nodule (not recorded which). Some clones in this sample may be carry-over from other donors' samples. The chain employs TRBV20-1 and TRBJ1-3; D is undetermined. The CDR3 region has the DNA TGCAGTGCTAGACAGGAGTACTCTGGAAACACCATATATTTT. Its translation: CSARQEYSGNTIYF.